Each of the 15 T cell receptor beta chains below was sequenced from the same sample in a study of cytomegalovirus exposure and HLA in healthy donors. The study ran its PCR with 60 Vbeta and 13 Jbeta primers. Sequenced by immunoSEQ multiplex PCR; TCRdb stores in-frame clones only, minus some. The sample includes about 62,000 clones, roughly 75% of them seen just once. What was sequenced was PBMCs. The receptors shown here come from a woman in her thirties in good health and CMV-seronegative.

The J gene is TRBJ2-7, the V gene TRBV30; maybe TRBD2 (6 bases). CDR3 length equals 12 residues. Trimming pared 8 bases from V and 5 bases from J, leaving 16 bases between. The germline V gene has CDR1 GTSNPN and CDR2 SVGIG (reference sequence). CDR3 protein: CAHRRGRNEQYF. CDR3 bases: TGTGCCCATAGACGGGGGAGGAACGAGCAGTACTTC.

The chain combines TRBV27 with TRBJ2-5; D perhaps matches TRBD2 (6 bases). CDR3 length: 18 amino acids. V was shortened by 6 bases and J by 2 bases, with 25 bases between the two germline ends. CDR1 and CDR2 (germline): MNHEY, SMNVEV (reference sequence). This chain's CDR3 is CASRTSNVYGRGQETQYF. CDR3 bases: TGTGCCAGCAGAACCTCCAACGTGTACGGGCGGGGTCAAGAGACCCAGTACTTC.

The chain is built from TRBV7-9 and TRBJ2-1; D may be TRBD2 (5 bases). Trimming shortened V by 1 base and J by 10 bases, and 26 bases separated the two germline ends. The CDR3 extends over 18 amino acids. Germline V gene lookup returns CDR1 SEHNR and CDR2 FQNEAQ (reference sequence). The CDR3 DNA sequence: TGTGCCAGCAGCTTAGGAGGGTGGGCGAACTCTCGAGTAGAGGAGCAGTTCTTC. Encoded protein: CASSLGGWANSRVEEQFF.

The chain combines TRBV5-5 with TRBJ1-1; D possibly corresponds to TRBD1 (5 bases). This CDR3 has 14 residues. The V end was cut by 1 base, the J end by 0 bases, with 7 bases between. In germline, CDR1 is SGHKS, CDR2 YYEKEE (reference sequence). CDR3 nucleotides: TGTGCCAGCAGCTTGCCACAGGTGAACACTGAAGCTTTCTTT. Translation gives CASSLPQVNTEAFF.

The CDR3 region is CASSVIQGQVYGYTF. CDR3 sequence (DNA): TGTGCCAGCAGTGTAATACAGGGGCAGGTCTATGGCTACACCTTC. The chain is built from TRBV6-1 and TRBJ1-2; 7 bases map to TRBD1. Germline V gene lookup returns CDR1 MNHNS and CDR2 SASEGT. V lost 4 bases to trimming and J lost 4 bases; unmatched junction nucleotides: 9. The CDR3 runs 15 residues.

J is TRBJ2-7 and V is TRBV30, with 9 bases fitting TRBD2. Losses at the gene ends were 0 bases for V and 2 bases for J; bases not matched to a gene: 8. Germline V gene sequence: CDR1 GTSNPN, CDR2 SVGIG (reference sequence). The CDR3 contains 16 residues. The CDR3 protein is CAWSVGLAGITYEQYF. The CDR3 region has the DNA TGTGCCTGGAGTGTAGGGCTAGCGGGGATTACCTACGAGCAGTACTTC.

This clone was seen once. The V call is TRBV2, the J call TRBJ1-2; D is unresolved. Trimming shortened V by 6 bases and J by 0 bases, and 11 bases separated the two germline ends. The CDR3 has 14 residues. The V gene's germline CDR1 is SNHLY and CDR2 FYNNEI. As DNA, the CDR3 is TGTGCCAGCAGATCCGGGAGAGCTAACTATGGCTACACCTTC. Its protein is CASRSGRANYGYTF. The whole variable domain, filled in from reference TRBV2 and TRBJ1-2, reads EPEVTQTPSHQVTQMGQEVILRCVPISNHLYFYWYRQILGQKVEFLVSFYNNEISEKSEIFDDQFSVERPDGSNFTLKIRSTKLEDSAMYFCASRSGRANYGYTFGSGTRLTVV.

J is TRBJ1-1 and V is TRBV28; unclear D gene. The germline V and J ends were trimmed by 4 bases and 1 base, with 10 bases remaining between them. The CDR3 extends over 14 amino acids. The germline V gene has CDR1 MDHEN and CDR2 SYDVKM. CDR3 DNA sequence: TGTGCCAGCAGTTGGGCCCAGTCGAACACTGAAGCTTTCTTT. Its protein is CASSWAQSNTEAFF.

The V gene is TRBV13, the J gene TRBJ2-1; 12 nucleotides line up with TRBD2. The CDR3 length is 18 residues. Germline assignment: CDR1 PRHDT and CDR2 FYEKMQ (reference sequence). V lost 6 bases to trimming and J lost 2 bases; unmatched junction nucleotides: 11. The CDR3 loop is CASRELAGGGRAYNEQFF. DNA of the CDR3: TGTGCCAGCAGAGAACTAGCGGGAGGTGGGCGGGCCTACAATGAGCAGTTCTTC.

The chain employs TRBV10-3 and TRBJ2-2; a possible D gene is TRBD2 (5 bases). The CDR3 has 14 amino acids. Germline V gene lookup returns CDR1 ENHRY and CDR2 SYGVKD. Trimming pared 1 base from V and 7 bases from J, leaving 10 bases between. CDR3 coding DNA: TGTGCCATCAGTGAGTGGGAGTCCGGCGGGGAGCTGTTTTTT. It translates to CAISEWESGGELFF.

The CDR3 here is CASGTTGGSYTDTQYF. Written as DNA, the CDR3 is TGCGCCAGCGGTACCACAGGGGGCTCTTACACAGATACGCAGTATTTT. The chain links TRBV5-1 to TRBJ2-3; 9 bases line up with TRBD1. V lost 7 bases and J lost 2; bases outside the gene matches: 11. Germline CDR1 and CDR2: SGHRS and YFSETQ. This CDR3 has 16 amino acids.

CDR3 sequence: CASRFKSSGANVLTF. The DNA for the CDR3 is TGTGCCAGTAGGTTCAAGAGCTCTGGGGCCAACGTCCTGACTTTC. V gene TRBV19 combines with J gene TRBJ2-6; no clear D. Trimming took off 6 bases at V and 0 bases at J, with 9 bases between the two ends. The CDR3 consists of 15 residues. Per the germline V gene, CDR1 is LNHDA and CDR2 is SQIVND (reference sequence).

V gene TRBV28 combines with J gene TRBJ2-4, with a weak D call TRBD1 (6 bases). The CDR3 consists of 14 residues. The germline V gene has CDR1 MDHEN and CDR2 SYDVKM. The V and J ends lost 5 bases and 3 bases respectively, with 11 bases between them. DNA for the CDR3: TGTGCCAGCAGTCACAGGGTGGGCAAAAACATTCAGTACTTC. This sequence encodes CASSHRVGKNIQYF.

The chain links TRBV7-9 to TRBJ2-1, with 10 bases fitting TRBD2. The CDR3 sequence is 15 residues long. The V gene's germline CDR1 is SEHNR and CDR2 FQNEAQ (reference sequence). V shed 7 bases, J shed 4 bases, and the junction held 7 bases outside the gene matches. The CDR3 sequence: CASISRTSGYNEQFF. The CDR3 DNA reads TGTGCCAGCATCTCACGGACTAGCGGTTACAATGAGCAGTTCTTC. Combining the CDR3 with reference TRBV7-9 and TRBJ2-1 gives the whole variable domain DTGVSQNPRHKITKRGQNVTFRCDPISEHNRLYWYRQTLGQGPEFLTYFQNEAQLEKSRLLSDRFSAERPKGSFSTLEIQRTEQGDSAMYLCASISRTSGYNEQFFGPGTRLTVL.

This clone has just a few counts. The chain uses TRBV13 and TRBJ2-3, with D maybe TRBD2 (5 bases). This CDR3 comprises 15 residues. Trimming took 4 bases from V and 1 from J, leaving 12 bases between them. Germline CDR1 reads PRHDT; CDR2 reads FYEKMQ (reference sequence). Here the CDR3 reads CASSSPRGRTDTQYF. The CDR3 nucleotides are TGTGCCAGCAGCTCCCCCCGCGGGCGCACAGATACGCAGTATTTT.